This T cell receptor beta chain was recovered during a study of T-cell memory formation after mild COVID-19. The overall study: TCR clusters mostly belonged to single donors. Study-wide findings and caveats: Detection of some responders pre-infection suggested pre-existing cross-reactive memory T cells participated. Later expanders leaned toward CD4+, whereas clones contracting from day 15 to 85 were balanced CD4/CD8.

Constant-segment primers served in 5'RACE that generated TCR alpha and TCR beta cDNA libraries bearing sample barcodes and UMIs. In TCRdb, the 5' RACE reads were re-called with MiXCR into one record per CDR3 protein. Found here are 400,000 or so distinct CDR3 sequences, roughly 20% of them singletons; the top ten hold around 8.4%. V lost 4 bases to trimming and J lost 3 bases; unmatched junction nucleotides: 6. Germline CDR1 reads SEHNR; CDR2 reads FQNEAQ (reference sequence). This CDR3 region has 14 residues. To note about this clonotype: The antigen remains undetermined.

The rearrangement joins TRBV7-9 to TRBJ2-7; TRBD2 matches 7 bases. The sequenced sample consisted of PBMCs or a T cell subset sorted from them (not recorded which). This TCR derives from an adult woman who had mild COVID-19 (a few samples of this study predate the infection). Cell type and time point are not known. This CDR3 is CASSYGTMHYEQYF. CDR3 bases: TGTGCCAGCAGCTACGGGACTATGCACTACGAGCAGTACTTC. Looking up the rest from reference TRBV7-9 and TRBJ2-7 gives the full variable domain: DTGVSQNPRHKITKRGQNVTFRCDPISEHNRLYWYRQTLGQGPEFLTYFQNEAQLEKSRLLSDRFSAERPKGSFSTLEIQRTEQGDSAMYLCASSYGTMHYEQYFGPGTRLTVT.